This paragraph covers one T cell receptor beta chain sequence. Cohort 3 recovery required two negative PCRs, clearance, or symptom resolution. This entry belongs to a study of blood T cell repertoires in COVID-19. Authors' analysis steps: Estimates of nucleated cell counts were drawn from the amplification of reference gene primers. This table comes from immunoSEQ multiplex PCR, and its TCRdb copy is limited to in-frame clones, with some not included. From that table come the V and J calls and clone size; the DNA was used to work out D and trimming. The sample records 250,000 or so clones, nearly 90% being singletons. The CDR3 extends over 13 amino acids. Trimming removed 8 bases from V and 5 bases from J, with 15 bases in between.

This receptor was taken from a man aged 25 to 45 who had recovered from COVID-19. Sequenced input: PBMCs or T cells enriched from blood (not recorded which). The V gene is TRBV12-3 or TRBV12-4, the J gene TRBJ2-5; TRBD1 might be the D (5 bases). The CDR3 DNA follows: TGTGCCAGCCAATCAGGGAACGTGGAGACCCAGTACTTC. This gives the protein CASQSGNVETQYF.